This TCR beta chain was captured in a study of T cell changes during pregnancy in multiple sclerosis. The CDR3 runs to 15 residues. CDR1 and CDR2 from the germline V gene are SGHTA and FQGTGA. J lost 5 bases, V lost 7 bases, and 11 bases had no gene match. This clone was observed a few times. Profiling relied on immunoSEQ multiplex PCR, and the TCRdb table lists in-frame clones only, not all of them. There are approximately 38,000 clones in the sample; roughly 94% occur only once, and over 1.5% lies in the top ten. The receptor comes from a female donor with multiple sclerosis, enrolled in a pregnancy study. The chain has TRBV7-3 and TRBJ1-1, with TRBD1 matching over 9 bases. The material was peripheral blood, obtained in the third trimester of pregnancy. CDR3 amino acids: CASMPGQGVWTEAFF. Written as DNA, the CDR3 is TGTGCCAGCATGCCGGGACAGGGAGTTTGGACTGAAGCTTTCTTT.